The 13 T cell receptor beta chains below all came from one sample that was sequenced in a study of CD8 T cells in ankylosing spondylitis (dated 2017 in TCRdb). The library was generated by 5' RACE. The sample was run on an Illumina HiSeq 2500. TCRdb reprocessed the public reads (quality trimming at Q25 with fastp, clone calling with MiXCR) and kept in-frame beta chains. Every CDR3 protein is listed once, alongside the most common genes and DNA of its rows. The sample contains 300,000 to 350,000 distinct CDR3 sequences, around 20% of them found a single time. Around 3.2% of the sample is taken by the ten largest. The specimen was blood, either unsorted or a sorted T cell fraction (not recorded which). The source is a female donor with ankylosing spondylitis or in good health (not recorded which).

This chain connects TRBV28 to TRBJ2-3, with D possibly matching TRBD1 (6 bases). Germline V gene sequence: CDR1 MDHEN, CDR2 SYDVKM. Trimming took 3 bases from V and 0 from J, leaving 10 bases between them. CDR3 length equals 15 residues. The chain's CDR3 is CASSFRGGSTDTQYF. CDR3 DNA: TGTGCCAGCAGTTTCCGAGGGGGTAGCACAGATACGCAGTATTTT.

In its sample, this clonotype was seen a few times. Compared with germline, one end of the junction differs, possibly owing to a read error. The chain employs TRBV7-2 and TRBJ2-5; D tentatively fits TRBD1 or TRBD2 (5 bases each). The germline gives CDR1 SGHTA, CDR2 FQGNSA. This CDR3 comprises 12 residues. The CDR3 region is CASSFRGSQPHF. CDR3 bases: TGTGCCAGCAGCTTCCGGGGCAGCCAGCCCCACTTC.

The gene calls are TRBV12-3 or TRBV12-4 and TRBJ2-1; TRBD2 aligns across 13 bases. The ends lost 5 bases at V and 7 bases at J; junction bases unmatched: 5. The CDR3 totals 15 residues. CDR3: CASSPGLAGHNEQFF. CDR3 DNA: TGTGCCAGCAGTCCGGGACTAGCGGGACATAATGAGCAGTTCTTC.

This clonotype was observed at least ten times. This rearrangement joins TRBV20-1 to TRBJ2-3; TRBD1 is a possible D gene (6 bases). CDR1 DFQATT and CDR2 SNEGSKA come from the germline V gene (reference sequence). This CDR3 spans 14 amino acids. The V end lost 0 bases, the J end lost 2 bases, and 9 bases lay between the germline ends. The CDR3 DNA reads TGCAGTGCTAGAGACGGGGACACCACAGATACGCAGTATTTT. It codes for CSARDGDTTDTQYF.

V is TRBV18 and J is TRBJ2-1; possibly TRBD1 for D (8 bases). The CDR3 totals 15 residues. V was clipped by 4 bases and J by 4 bases, with 14 bases between them. CDR1 and CDR2 from the germline V gene are KGHSH and LQKENI. In DNA form, the CDR3 reads TGTGCCAGCTCACGGACAGGGCGGGGGTACAATGAGCAGTTCTTC. Amino acid sequence: CASSRTGRGYNEQFF.

This clonotype appeared a few times. The gene calls are TRBV18 and TRBJ2-1; no reliable D call. The CDR3 extends over 13 amino acids. Germline lookup yields CDR1 KGHSH and CDR2 LQKENI. V was pared by 6 bases and J by 8 bases, with 14 bases between. The CDR3 sequence: CASSPGRLDEQFF. The CDR3 DNA sequence: TGTGCCAGCTCCCCAGGTCGCCTGGATGAGCAGTTCTTC.

This clonotype was detected many times. This sequence joins TRBV10-2 and TRBJ2-2; TRBD2 matches at 7 bases. The CDR3 length is 17 residues. Trimming removed 3 bases from V and 0 bases from J; junction bases left unmatched: 7. Germline lookup yields CDR1 WSHSY and CDR2 SAAADI. The CDR3 is CASSDSRGGSNTGELFF. CDR3 in DNA: TGCGCCAGCAGTGACAGCCGCGGGGGATCGAACACCGGGGAGCTGTTTTTT.

A few counts support this clonotype. The gene calls are TRBV7-8 and TRBJ2-5; the D gene is possibly TRBD2 (5 bases). This CDR3 region has 15 residues. CDR1 and CDR2 (germline): SGHVS, FQNEAQ. Trimming cost V 1 base and J 0 bases, with 9 bases left between them. The CDR3 sequence is CASSLGTGYQETQYF. The CDR3 nucleotides are TGTGCCAGCAGCTTAGGGACGGGGTACCAAGAGACCCAGTACTTC. The whole variable domain, filled in from reference TRBV7-8 and TRBJ2-5, reads GAGVSQSPRYKVAKRGQDVALRCDPISGHVSLFWYQQALGQGPEFLTYFQNEAQLDKSGLPSDRFFAERPEGSVSTLKIQRTQQEDSAVYLCASSLGTGYQETQYFGPGTRLLVL.

The rearrangement joins TRBV18 to TRBJ2-1; 7 nucleotides match TRBD2. Trimming at V came to 3 bases and at J to 3 bases, leaving 14 bases not matched to a gene. Germline V gives CDR1 KGHSH, CDR2 LQKENI. The CDR3 contains 18 residues. CDR3 amino acids: CASSPSGRGGRVYNEQFF. The CDR3 region has the DNA TGTGCCAGCTCACCGTCGGGCCGTGGGGGGAGGGTCTACAATGAGCAGTTCTTC.

This clonotype was recorded many times. This chain uses TRBV6-6 with TRBJ1-5; weak D call: TRBD1 (5 bases). Looked up from germline, CDR1 is MNHNY and CDR2 is SVGAGI (reference sequence). This CDR3 has 13 amino acids. V lost 6 bases, J lost 4 bases, and 10 bases lay in between. The CDR3 nucleotides are TGTGCCAGCAGGCGGACATCAAATCAGCCCCAGCATTTT. Translated, it gives CASRRTSNQPQHF.

The J gene is TRBJ2-5, the V gene TRBV6-1; D may be TRBD1 or TRBD2 (5 bases each). CDR1 and CDR2 from the germline V gene are MNHNS and SASEGT. The V and J ends lost 8 bases and 4 bases respectively, with 17 bases between them. This CDR3 is 14 amino acids long. CDR3 nucleotide sequence: TGTGCCAGCGAAGGGCGAGGGGCCCCAGAGACCCAGTACTTC. It specifies CASEGRGAPETQYF.

The J gene is TRBJ2-1, the V gene TRBV10-1, with D uncertain. CDR3 length: 15 amino acids. Germline assignment: CDR1 WNHNN and CDR2 SYGVQD (reference sequence). The V gene lost 3 bases and the J gene lost 7 bases, with 16 bases spanning the gap. The CDR3 DNA follows: TGCGCCAGCAGTGATGAGGTTTTTTTGGGTAATGAGCAGTTCTTC. Its protein product is CASSDEVFLGNEQFF.

The CDR3 loop is CASSQRVDTQYF. The CDR3 coding sequence is TGTGCCAGCAGCCAGCGGGTAGATACGCAGTATTTT. The J gene is TRBJ2-3, the V gene TRBV7-2, with D possibly matching TRBD2 (6 bases). Trimming left V 5 bases short and J 5 bases short, with 8 bases between. The germline V gene encodes CDR1 SGHTA and CDR2 FQGNSA. This CDR3 is 12 amino acids long.